This T cell receptor beta chain is from a study of shared clonotypes between healthy human individuals. Memory CD4+ cells were the fraction left after CD45RA+ naive selection. About this clone itself: Its antigen is as yet unknown.

Method: immunoSEQ multiplex PCR; TCRdb's copy keeps in-frame clones and lacks some. The profile shows about 2 million clones, 85% to 95% of them singletons. Study observations and caveats: Owing to a small donor count, the genetic and exposure-history diversity represented was limited.

With 4 bases removed from V and 1 base from J, the gap between germline ends came to 13 bases. Germline V gene sequence: CDR1 MDHEN, CDR2 SYDVKM. The CDR3 loop spans 15 amino acids. V usage is TRBV28 and J usage is TRBJ1-1, with D uncertain. This TCR was sampled from a man aged 18 to 30 in good health. Sequencing was done on a sample of naive CD4+ T cells sorted from blood. The subset is: CD45RA+ positively selected. The CDR3 sequence is CASSSHGDTNTEAFF. In DNA, the CDR3 is TGTGCCAGCAGTTCTCATGGGGATACGAACACTGAAGCTTTCTTT. Supplemented by reference TRBV28 and TRBJ1-1, the full variable domain reads DVKVTQSSRYLVKRTGEKVFLECVQDMDHENMFWYRQDPGLGLRLIYFSYDVKMKEKGDIPEGYSVSREKKERFSLILESASTNQTSMYLCASSSHGDTNTEAFFGQGTRLTVV.